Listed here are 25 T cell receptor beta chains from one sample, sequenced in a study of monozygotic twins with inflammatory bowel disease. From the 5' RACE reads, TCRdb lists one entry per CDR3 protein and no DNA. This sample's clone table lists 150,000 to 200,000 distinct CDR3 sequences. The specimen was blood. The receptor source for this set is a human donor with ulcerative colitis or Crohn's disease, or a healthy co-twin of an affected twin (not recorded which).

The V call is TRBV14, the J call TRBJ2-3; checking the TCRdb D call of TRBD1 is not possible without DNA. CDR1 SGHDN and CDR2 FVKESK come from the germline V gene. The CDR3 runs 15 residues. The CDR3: CASSQVGLRTDTQYF. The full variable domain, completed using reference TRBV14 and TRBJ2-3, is EAGVTQFPSHSVIEKGQTVTLRCDPISGHDNLYWYRRVMGKEIKFLLHFVKESKQDESGMPNNRFLAERTGGTYSTLKVQPAELEDSGVYFCASSQVGLRTDTQYFGPGTRLTVL.

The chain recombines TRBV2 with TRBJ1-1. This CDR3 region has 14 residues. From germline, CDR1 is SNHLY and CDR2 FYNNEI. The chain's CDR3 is CASRDDWMNTEAFF.

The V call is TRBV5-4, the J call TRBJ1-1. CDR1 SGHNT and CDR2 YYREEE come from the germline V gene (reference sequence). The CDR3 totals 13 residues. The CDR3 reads CASSPEVYAEAFF.

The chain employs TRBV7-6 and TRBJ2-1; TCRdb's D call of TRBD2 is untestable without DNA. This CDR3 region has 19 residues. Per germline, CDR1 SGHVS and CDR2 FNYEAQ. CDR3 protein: CASSPWRASGSPNYNEQFF.

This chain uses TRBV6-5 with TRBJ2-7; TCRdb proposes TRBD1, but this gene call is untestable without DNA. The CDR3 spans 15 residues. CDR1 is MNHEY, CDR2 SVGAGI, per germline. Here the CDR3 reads CASIKAGALIYEQYF.

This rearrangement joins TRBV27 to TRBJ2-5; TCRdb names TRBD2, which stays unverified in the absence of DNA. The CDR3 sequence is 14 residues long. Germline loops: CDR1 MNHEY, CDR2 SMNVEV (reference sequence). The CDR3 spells CASSHGGYGETQYF.

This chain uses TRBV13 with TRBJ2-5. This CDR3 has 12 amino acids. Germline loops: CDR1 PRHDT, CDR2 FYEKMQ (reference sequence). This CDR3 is CASSLKLLPASF.

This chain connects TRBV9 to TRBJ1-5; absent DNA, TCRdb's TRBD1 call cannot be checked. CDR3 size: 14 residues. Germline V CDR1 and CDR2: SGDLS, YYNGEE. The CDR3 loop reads CASSAGDGNQPQHF.

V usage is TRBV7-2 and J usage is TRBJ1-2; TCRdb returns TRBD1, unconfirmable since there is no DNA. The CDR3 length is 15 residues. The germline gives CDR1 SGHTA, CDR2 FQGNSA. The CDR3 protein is CASSLAGTENYGYTF.

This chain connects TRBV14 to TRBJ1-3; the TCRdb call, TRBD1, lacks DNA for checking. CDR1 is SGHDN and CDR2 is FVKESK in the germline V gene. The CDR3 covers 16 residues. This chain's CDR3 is CASSQETGRGGNTIYF. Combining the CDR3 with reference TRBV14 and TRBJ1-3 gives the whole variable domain EAGVTQFPSHSVIEKGQTVTLRCDPISGHDNLYWYRRVMGKEIKFLLHFVKESKQDESGMPNNRFLAERTGGTYSTLKVQPAELEDSGVYFCASSQETGRGGNTIYFGEGSWLTVV.

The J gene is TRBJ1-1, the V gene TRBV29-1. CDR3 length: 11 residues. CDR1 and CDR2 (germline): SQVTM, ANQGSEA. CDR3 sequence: CSVQGNTEAFF.

The CDR3 sequence is CASSDGQVVFGYEQYF. The chain uses TRBV12-3 or TRBV12-4 and TRBJ2-7; lacking DNA, the TRBD1 call made by TCRdb goes unchecked. The CDR3 spans 16 residues.

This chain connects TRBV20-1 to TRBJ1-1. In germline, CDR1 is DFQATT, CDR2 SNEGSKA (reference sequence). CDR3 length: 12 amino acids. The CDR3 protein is CSASPQGSEAFF.

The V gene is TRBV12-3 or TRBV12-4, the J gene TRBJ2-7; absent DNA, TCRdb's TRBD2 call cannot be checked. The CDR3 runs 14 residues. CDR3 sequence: CASSLGLAGSEQYF.

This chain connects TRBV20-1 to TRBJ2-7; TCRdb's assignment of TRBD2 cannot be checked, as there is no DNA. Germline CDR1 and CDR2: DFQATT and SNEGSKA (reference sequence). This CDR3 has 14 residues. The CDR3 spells CSAREQGSSHEQYF.

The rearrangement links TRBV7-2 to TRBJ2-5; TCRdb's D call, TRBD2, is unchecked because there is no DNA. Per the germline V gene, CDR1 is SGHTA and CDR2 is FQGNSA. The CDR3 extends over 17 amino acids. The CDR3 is CASSLALTSGRQETQYF.

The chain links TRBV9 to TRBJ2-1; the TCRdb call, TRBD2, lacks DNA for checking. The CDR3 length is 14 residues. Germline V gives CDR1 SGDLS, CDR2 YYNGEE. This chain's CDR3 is CASSVSSGSNEQFF.

CDR3 region: CAIRGRVPTDTQYF. The J gene is TRBJ2-3, the V gene TRBV10-3; without DNA, the TCRdb call of TRBD2 cannot be checked. The CDR3 is 14 amino acids. Germline V gene lookup returns CDR1 ENHRY and CDR2 SYGVKD.

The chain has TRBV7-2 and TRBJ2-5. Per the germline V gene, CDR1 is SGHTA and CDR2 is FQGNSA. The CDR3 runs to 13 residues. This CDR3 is CASSRGNQETQYF.

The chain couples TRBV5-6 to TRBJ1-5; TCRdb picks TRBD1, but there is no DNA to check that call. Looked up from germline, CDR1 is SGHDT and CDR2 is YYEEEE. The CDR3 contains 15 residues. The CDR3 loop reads CASSLTGGSNQPQHF.

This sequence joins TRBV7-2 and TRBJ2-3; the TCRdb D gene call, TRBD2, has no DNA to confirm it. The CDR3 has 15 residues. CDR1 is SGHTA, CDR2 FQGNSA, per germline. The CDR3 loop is CASSLSISGTDTQYF.

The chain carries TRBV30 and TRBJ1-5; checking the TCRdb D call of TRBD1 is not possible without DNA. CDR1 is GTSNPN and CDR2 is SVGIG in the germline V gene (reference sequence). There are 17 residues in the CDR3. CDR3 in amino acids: CAWSTGTGVYSNQPQHF. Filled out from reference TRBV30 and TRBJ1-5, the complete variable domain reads SQTIHQWPATLVQPVGSPLSLECTVEGTSNPNLYWYRQAAGRGLQLLFYSVGIGQISSEVPQNLSASRPQDRQFILSSKKLLLSDSGFYLCAWSTGTGVYSNQPQHFGDGTRLSIL.

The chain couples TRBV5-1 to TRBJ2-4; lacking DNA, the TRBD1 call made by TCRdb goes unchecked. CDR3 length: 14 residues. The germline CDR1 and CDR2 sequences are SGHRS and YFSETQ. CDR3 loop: CASTWAPGGGIQYF.

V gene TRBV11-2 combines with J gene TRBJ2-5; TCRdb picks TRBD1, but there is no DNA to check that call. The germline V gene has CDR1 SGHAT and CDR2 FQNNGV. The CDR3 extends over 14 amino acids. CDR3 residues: CASSAVGVWETQYF.

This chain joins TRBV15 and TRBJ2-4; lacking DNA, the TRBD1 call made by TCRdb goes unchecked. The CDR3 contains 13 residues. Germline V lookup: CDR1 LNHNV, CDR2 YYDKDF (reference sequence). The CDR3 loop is CAIRQAPGNIQYF.